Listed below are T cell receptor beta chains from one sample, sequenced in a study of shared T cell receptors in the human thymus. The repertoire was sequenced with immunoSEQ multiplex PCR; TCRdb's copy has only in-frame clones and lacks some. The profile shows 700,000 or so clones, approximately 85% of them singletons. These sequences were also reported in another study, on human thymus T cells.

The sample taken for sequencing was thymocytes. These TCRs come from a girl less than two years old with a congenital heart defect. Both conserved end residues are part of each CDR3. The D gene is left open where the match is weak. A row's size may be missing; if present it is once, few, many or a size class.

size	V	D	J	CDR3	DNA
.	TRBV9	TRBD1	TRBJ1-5	CASSENGTGNQPQHF	TGTGCCAGCAGCGAAAACGGGACAGGCAATCAGCCCCAGCATTTT
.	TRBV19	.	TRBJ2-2	CASLNRENTGELFF	TGTGCCAGCTTAAACAGGGAGAACACCGGGGAGCTGTTTTTT
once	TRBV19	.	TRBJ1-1	CATSTGAADEAFF	TGTGCCACCTCCACTGGGGCAGCTGATGAAGCTTTCTTT
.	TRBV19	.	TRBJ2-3	CASSVRQVQDTQYF	TGTGCCAGTAGCGTCCGACAGGTGCAAGATACGCAGTATTTT
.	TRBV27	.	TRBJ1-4	CASSHHWGLGSTNEKLFF	TGTGCCAGCAGCCACCATTGGGGCCTGGGATCAACTAATGAAAAACTGTTTTTT
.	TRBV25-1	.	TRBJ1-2	CASLGLGGYGYTF	TGTGCCAGCCTCGGGTTGGGAGGTTATGGCTACACCTTC
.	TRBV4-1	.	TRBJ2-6	CASSQGRLSGANVLTF	TGCGCCAGCAGCCAAGGGCGGCTATCTGGGGCCAACGTCCTGACTTTC
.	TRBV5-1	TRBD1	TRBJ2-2	CASSPGTGHTGELFF	TGCGCCAGCAGCCCGGGGACAGGGCACACCGGGGAGCTGTTTTTT
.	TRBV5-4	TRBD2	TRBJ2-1	CASSLRVAGGPIDEQFF	TGTGCCAGCAGCTTGCGGGTAGCGGGGGGGCCTATCGATGAGCAGTTCTTC
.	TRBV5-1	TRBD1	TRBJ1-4	CASSSRGQGGMSLATNEKLFF	TGCGCCAGCAGCTCTCGGGGACAGGGGGGAATGAGTCTCGCAACTAATGAAAAACTGTTTTTT
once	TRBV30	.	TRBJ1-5	CAWSWEGHQPQHF	TGTGCCTGGAGTTGGGAGGGTCATCAGCCCCAGCATTTT
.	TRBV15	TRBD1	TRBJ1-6	CATSRDLDRSPPKSPLHF	TGTGCCACCAGCAGAGATCTGGACAGGTCACCCCCCAAGTCACCCCTCCACTTT
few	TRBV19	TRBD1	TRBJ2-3	CASSIDHNRGISSTDTQYF	TGTGCCAGTAGTATAGATCATAACAGGGGAATTTCTAGCACAGATACGCAGTATTTT
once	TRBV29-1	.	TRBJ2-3	CSVVRDTTDTQYF	TGCAGCGTTGTAAGAGACACCACAGATACGCAGTATTTT
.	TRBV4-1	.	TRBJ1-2	CASSSPGQMFYGYTF	TGCGCCAGCAGCTCACCGGGACAAATGTTCTATGGCTACACCTTC
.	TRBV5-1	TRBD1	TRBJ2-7	CASTDRDTYEQYF	TGCGCCAGCACAGACAGGGACACCTACGAGCAGTACTTC
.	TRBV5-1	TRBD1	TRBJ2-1	CASSQTGNHYNEQFF	TGCGCCAGCAGCCAGACAGGGAATCACTACAATGAGCAGTTCTTC
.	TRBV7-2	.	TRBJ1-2	CASSFVYWAGYGYTF	TGTGCCAGCAGCTTCGTCTATTGGGCGGGCTATGGCTACACCTTC
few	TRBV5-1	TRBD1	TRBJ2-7	CASSPKTGQGVYEQYF	TGCGCCAGCAGCCCGAAGACAGGGCAGGGCGTCTACGAGCAGTACTTC
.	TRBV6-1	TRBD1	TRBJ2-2	CASREGTGDPGELFF	TGTGCCAGCAGAGAGGGGACAGGGGACCCCGGGGAGCTGTTTTTT
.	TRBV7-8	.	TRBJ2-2	CASSPGERNTGELFF	TGTGCCAGCAGCCCCGGGGAACGGAACACCGGGGAGCTGTTTTTT
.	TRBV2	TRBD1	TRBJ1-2	CASSEDRGDTNYGYTF	TGTGCCAGCAGTGAAGACAGGGGGGACACTAACTATGGCTACACCTTC
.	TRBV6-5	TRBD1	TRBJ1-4	CASSYIGQGSEKLFF	TGTGCCAGCAGTTACATTGGACAGGGAAGTGAAAAACTGTTTTTT
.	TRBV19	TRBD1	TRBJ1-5	CASSTGQQNSNQPQHF	TGTGCCAGTAGTACGGGACAGCAAAATAGCAATCAGCCCCAGCATTTT
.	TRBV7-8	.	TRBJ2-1	CASSYEGTPLNEQFF	TGTGCCAGCAGCTACGAGGGGACTCCTCTCAATGAGCAGTTCTTC
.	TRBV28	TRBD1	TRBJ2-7	CASNGYQGQGGNEQYF	TGTGCCAGCAACGGCTATCAGGGACAGGGAGGTAACGAGCAGTACTTC
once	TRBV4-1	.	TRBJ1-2	CASSQETGMTYGYTF	TGCGCCAGCAGCCAAGAAACCGGGATGACCTATGGCTACACCTTC
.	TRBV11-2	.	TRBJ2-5	CASSLGQGEGGVQETQYF	TGTGCCAGCAGCTTAGGACAGGGAGAAGGAGGGGTCCAAGAGACCCAGTACTTC
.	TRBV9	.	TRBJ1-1	CASSPRGLGEAFF	TGTGCCAGCAGCCCGCGGGGATTGGGTGAAGCTTTCTTT
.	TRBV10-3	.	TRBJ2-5	CAISGAQEETQYF	TGTGCCATCAGTGGGGCCCAGGAAGAGACCCAGTACTTC
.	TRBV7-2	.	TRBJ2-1	CASSLDSSYNEQFF	TGTGCCAGCAGCTTGGACAGTTCCTACAATGAGCAGTTCTTC